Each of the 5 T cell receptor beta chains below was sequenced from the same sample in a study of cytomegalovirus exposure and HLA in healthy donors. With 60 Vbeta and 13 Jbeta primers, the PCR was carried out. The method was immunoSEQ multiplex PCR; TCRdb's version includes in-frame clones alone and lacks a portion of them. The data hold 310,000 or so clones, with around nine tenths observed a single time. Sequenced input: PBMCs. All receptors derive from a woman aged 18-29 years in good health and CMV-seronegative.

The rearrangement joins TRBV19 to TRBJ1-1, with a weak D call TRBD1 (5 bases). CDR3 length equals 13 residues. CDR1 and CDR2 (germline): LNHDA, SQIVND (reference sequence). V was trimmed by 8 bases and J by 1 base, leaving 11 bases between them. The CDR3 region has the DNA TGTGCCAGTGGGGCAGGGAAGAACACTGAAGCTTTCTTT. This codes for CASGAGKNTEAFF. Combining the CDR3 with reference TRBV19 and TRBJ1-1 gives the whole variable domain DGGITQSPKYLFRKEGQNVTLSCEQNLNHDAMYWYRQDPGQGLRLIYYSQIVNDFQKGDIAEGYSVSREKKESFPLTVTSAQKNPTAFYLCASGAGKNTEAFFGQGTRLTVV.

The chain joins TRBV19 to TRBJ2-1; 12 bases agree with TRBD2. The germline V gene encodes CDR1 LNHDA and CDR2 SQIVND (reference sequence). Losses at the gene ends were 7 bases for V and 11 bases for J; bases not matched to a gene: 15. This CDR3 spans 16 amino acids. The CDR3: CASTKSLAGGPGKQFF. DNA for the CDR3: TGTGCCAGTACTAAATCACTAGCGGGGGGTCCAGGAAAGCAGTTCTTC.

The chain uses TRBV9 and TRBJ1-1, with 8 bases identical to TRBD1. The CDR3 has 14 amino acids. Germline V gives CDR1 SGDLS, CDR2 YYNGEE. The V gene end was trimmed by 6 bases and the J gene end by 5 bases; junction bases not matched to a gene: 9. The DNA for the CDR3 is TGTGCCAGCACCCAGGGGGCCCTCGAGACTGAAGCTTTCTTT. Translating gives CASTQGALETEAFF. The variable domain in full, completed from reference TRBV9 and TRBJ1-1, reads DSGVTQTPKHLITATGQRVTLRCSPRSGDLSVYWYQQSLDQGLQFLIQYYNGEERAKGNILERFSAQQFPDLHSELNLSSLELGDSALYFCASTQGALETEAFFGQGTRLTVV.

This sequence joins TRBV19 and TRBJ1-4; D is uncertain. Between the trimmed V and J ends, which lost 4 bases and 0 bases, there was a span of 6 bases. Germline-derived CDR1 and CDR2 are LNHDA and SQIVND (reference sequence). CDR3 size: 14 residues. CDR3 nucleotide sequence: TGTGCCAGTAGTAACCAGGCAACTAATGAAAAACTGTTTTTT. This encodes CASSNQATNEKLFF.

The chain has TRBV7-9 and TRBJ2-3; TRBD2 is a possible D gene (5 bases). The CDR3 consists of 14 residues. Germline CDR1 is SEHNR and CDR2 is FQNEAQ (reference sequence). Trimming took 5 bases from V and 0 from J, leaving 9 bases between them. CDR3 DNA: TGTGCCAGCAGCATTAGCGTCAGCACAGATACGCAGTATTTT. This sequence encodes CASSISVSTDTQYF.